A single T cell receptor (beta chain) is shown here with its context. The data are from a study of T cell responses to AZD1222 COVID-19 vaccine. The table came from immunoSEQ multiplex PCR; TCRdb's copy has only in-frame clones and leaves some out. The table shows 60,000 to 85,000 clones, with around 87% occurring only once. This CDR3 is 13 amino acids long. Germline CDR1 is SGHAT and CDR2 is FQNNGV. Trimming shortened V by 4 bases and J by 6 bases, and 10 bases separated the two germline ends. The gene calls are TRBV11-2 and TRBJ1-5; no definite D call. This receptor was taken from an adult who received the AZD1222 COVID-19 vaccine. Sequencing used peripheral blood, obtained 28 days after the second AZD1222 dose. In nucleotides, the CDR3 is TGTGCCAGCAGCTCCCGGGTAGGTCAGCCCCAGCATTTT. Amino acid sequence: CASSSRVGQPQHF. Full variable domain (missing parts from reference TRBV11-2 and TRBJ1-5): EAGVAQSPRYKIIEKRQSVAFWCNPISGHATLYWYQQILGQGPKLLIQFQNNGVVDDSQLPKDRFSAERLKGVDSTLKIQPAKLEDSAVYLCASSSRVGQPQHFGDGTRLSIL.